The 5 T cell receptor beta chains below were found in one sample sequenced in a study of vaccination effects on CD4 cells after COVID-19. No antigen has been assigned to these receptors. The assay was immunoSEQ multiplex PCR, and TCRdb's table has in-frame clones only and misses some. The repertoire holds tens of thousands of clones, with just under 75% as singletons. CD4+ T cells specific for antigen were expanded with viral peptide pools by the ViraFEST assay before sequencing. The authors isolated CD4+ T cells after around 11 days of culture. A positive SARS-CoV-2 PCR test fell between March and December 2020. This material consisted of CD4+ T cells from PBMCs cultured with a peptide pool, taken before COVID-19 vaccination. These receptors were collected from a human donor who had a prior SARS-CoV-2 infection.

The table lists this clone with a count of one. The chain couples TRBV15 to TRBJ2-1, with D maybe TRBD1 (5 bases). Trimming shortened V by 8 bases and J by 0 bases, and 14 bases separated the two germline ends. This CDR3 is built from 15 residues. Germline V gene data show CDR1 as LNHNV and CDR2 as YYDKDF (reference sequence). The CDR3 spells CATGADASSYNEQFF. The CDR3 DNA follows: TGTGCCACCGGGGCGGACGCGAGCTCCTACAATGAGCAGTTCTTC.

This clone was observed a handful of times. The chain carries TRBV7-2 and TRBJ2-7; 13 nucleotides match TRBD2. The CDR3 totals 14 residues. In germline, CDR1 is SGHTA, CDR2 FQGNSA. Trimming removed 2 bases from V and 7 bases from J; junction bases left unmatched: 2. CDR3: CASSLTLAGGEQYF. The CDR3 DNA reads TGTGCCAGCAGCTTAACACTAGCGGGAGGGGAGCAGTACTTC.

The chain combines TRBV7-2 with TRBJ2-1, with D unresolved. The CDR3 totals 13 residues. Germline V lookup: CDR1 SGHTA, CDR2 FQGNSA. V was pared by 0 bases and J by 3 bases, with 3 bases between. CDR3 protein: CASSLASYNEQFF. The CDR3, as DNA: TGTGCCAGCAGCTTAGCGAGCTACAATGAGCAGTTCTTC. Based on the CDR3 plus reference TRBV7-2 and TRBJ2-1, the full variable domain is GAGVSQSPSNKVTEKGKDVELRCDPISGHTALYWYRQSLGQGLEFLIYFQGNSAPDKSGLPSDRFSAERTGGSVSTLTIQRTQQEDSAVYLCASSLASYNEQFFGPGTRLTVL.

The gene calls are TRBV2 and TRBJ2-2; TRBD2 matches at 8 bases. J was trimmed by 5 bases and V by 6 bases; bases with no gene match: 8. CDR3 size: 15 residues. Germline V gene sequence: CDR1 SNHLY, CDR2 FYNNEI. The CDR3 loop reads CASRLAAIGTGELFF. The CDR3 nucleotides read TGTGCCAGCAGACTAGCGGCCATTGGGACCGGGGAGCTGTTTTTT.

This clone showed up just once. The J gene is TRBJ2-1, the V gene TRBV23-1, with 12 bases fitting TRBD2. TRBV23-1 carries the ORF label, with uncertain function. CDR3 length: 17 amino acids. V was clipped by 4 bases and J by 3 bases; unmatched bases: 7. CDR3 protein: CASSRLAGAPGYNEQFF. CDR3 coding DNA: TGCGCCAGCAGTCGACTAGCGGGAGCCCCTGGCTACAATGAGCAGTTCTTC.